Following are 5 T cell receptor beta chains from one sample sequenced in a study of cytomegalovirus exposure and HLA in healthy donors (dated by TCRdb to the late 2010s). Preparation of the library involved the immunoSEQ multiplex PCR assay. What TCRdb holds here is the immuneACCESS table cut down to in-frame rearrangements. Part of the clones is not present; checked against another copy, under half of the missing clones reflect an unresolved V gene, and the others are unexplained. The sample has about 250,000 clones on record, approximately 87% of them singletons. The ten most abundant clones make up around 2.6% of the sample. The sample comprised PBMCs. These receptors all stem from a young man in good health and CMV-seronegative.

The rearrangement links TRBV9 to TRBJ2-1; 11 bases map to TRBD2. Germline V gene sequence: CDR1 SGDLS, CDR2 YYNGEE. V dropped 4 bases and J dropped 5; count of bases not matched to a gene: 5. This CDR3 is 15 amino acids long. For the CDR3, the DNA is TGTGCCAGCAGCTTCATGGGACTAGCGGACAATGAGCAGTTCTTC. Protein product: CASSFMGLADNEQFF.

The CDR3 sequence: CASSDTPDSSSGNTIYF. The DNA of the CDR3 is TGTGCCAGCAGTGACACACCGGACAGTAGCTCTGGAAACACCATATATTTT. The rearrangement links TRBV2 to TRBJ1-3; a possible D gene is TRBD1 (6 bases). This CDR3 has 17 amino acids. V was shortened by 3 bases and J by 0 bases, with 15 bases between the two germline ends. Germline V CDR1 and CDR2: SNHLY, FYNNEI.

The V and J genes are TRBV9 and TRBJ2-1, with D perhaps matching TRBD2 (6 bases). Trimming pared 2 bases from V and 4 bases from J, leaving 19 bases between. CDR3 length equals 17 residues. Germline CDR1 is SGDLS and CDR2 is YYNGEE. CDR3 DNA sequence: TGTGCCAGCAGCGTGCCCACGGGGACTTCCACGTACAATGAGCAGTTCTTC. It codes for CASSVPTGTSTYNEQFF. The whole variable domain, filled in from reference TRBV9 and TRBJ2-1, reads DSGVTQTPKHLITATGQRVTLRCSPRSGDLSVYWYQQSLDQGLQFLIQYYNGEERAKGNILERFSAQQFPDLHSELNLSSLELGDSALYFCASSVPTGTSTYNEQFFGPGTRLTVL.

This sequence joins TRBV5-1 and TRBJ1-1; 12 bases agree with TRBD1. This CDR3 has 16 amino acids. V lost 0 bases and J lost 4; bases outside the gene matches: 4. CDR1 is SGHRS, CDR2 YFSETQ, per germline. CDR3 sequence (DNA): TGCGCCAGCAGCTTGGCGGGACAGGGGGCAGGCACTGAAGCTTTCTTT. Protein product: CASSLAGQGAGTEAFF. The whole variable domain, remainder taken from reference TRBV5-1 and TRBJ1-1, is KAGVTQTPRYLIKTRGQQVTLSCSPISGHRSVSWYQQTPGQGLQFLFEYFSETQRNKGNFPGRFSGRQFSNSRSEMNVSTLELGDSALYLCASSLAGQGAGTEAFFGQGTRLTVV.

The chain has TRBV28 and TRBJ2-1; D is possibly TRBD2 (5 bases). Germline values: CDR1 MDHEN, CDR2 SYDVKM. The germline V and J ends were trimmed by 5 bases and 6 bases, with 17 bases remaining between them. The CDR3 is made up of 15 amino acids. CDR3 sequence: CASSLPGRALNEQFF. The CDR3 nucleotides are TGTGCCAGCAGTCTACCGGGGAGAGCTCTCAATGAGCAGTTCTTC.